The next 12 T cell receptor beta chains were all read from a single sample in a study of T cell responses to AZD1222 COVID-19 vaccine. TCRdb's table, derived via immunoSEQ multiplex PCR, lists solely in-frame clones and lacks some. The table has 35,000 to 50,000 clones, roughly 77% seen once. The specimen was peripheral blood, collected 28 days after the second dose of the MenACWY control vaccine. Receptors were obtained from an adult who received the MenACWY meningococcal vaccine as a control.

The chain has TRBV19 and TRBJ2-1; TRBD1 agrees at 8 bases. Looked up from germline, CDR1 is LNHDA and CDR2 is SQIVND (reference sequence). The junction had 4 bases not matched to a gene; V was cut back by 6 bases and J by 3 bases. The CDR3 length is 14 residues. The CDR3 protein is CASRDRAHYNEQFF. In DNA, the CDR3 is TGTGCCAGTAGGGACAGGGCTCACTACAATGAGCAGTTCTTC.

V is TRBV18 and J is TRBJ1-2; D unresolved. CDR1 is KGHSH and CDR2 is LQKENI in the germline V gene. Trimming removed 1 base from V and 3 bases from J, with 9 bases in between. The CDR3 runs to 14 residues. CDR3 residues: CASSPQSGYYGYTF. For the CDR3, the DNA is TGTGCCAGCTCACCACAATCGGGGTACTATGGCTACACCTTC.

The chain employs TRBV5-1 and TRBJ1-4, with TRBD1 matching over 9 bases. V lost 3 bases, J lost 5 bases, and 5 bases stayed unmatched. CDR1 and CDR2 from the germline V gene are SGHRS and YFSETQ. This CDR3 has 15 amino acids. The CDR3 protein is CASSSGQGRNEKLFF. The CDR3 coding sequence is TGCGCCAGCAGCTCGGGACAGGGTCGGAATGAAAAACTGTTTTTT.

This clone was counted a single time. V gene TRBV2 combines with J gene TRBJ1-5, with TRBD1 matching over 8 bases. The germline gives CDR1 SNHLY, CDR2 FYNNEI. Trimming removed 4 bases from V and 3 bases from J; junction bases left unmatched: 11. The CDR3 loop spans 17 amino acids. The CDR3 spells CASSGNRDRNPNQPQHF. For the CDR3, the DNA is TGTGCCAGCAGTGGTAACCGGGACAGGAATCCCAATCAGCCCCAGCATTTT.

The rearrangement uses TRBV6-5 and TRBJ1-1, with 8 positions matching TRBD1. The ends lost 4 bases at V and 0 bases at J; junction bases unmatched: 7. The CDR3 has 16 amino acids. Per germline, CDR1 MNHEY and CDR2 SVGAGI. The CDR3 here is CASSSFWTGLNTEAFF. CDR3 nucleotide sequence: TGTGCCAGCAGTTCCTTTTGGACAGGGCTGAACACTGAAGCTTTCTTT.

The genes are TRBV14 and TRBJ2-3; D uncertain. The CDR3 extends over 14 amino acids. CDR1 SGHDN and CDR2 FVKESK come from the germline V gene. V lost 4 bases, J lost 3 bases, and 11 bases lay in between. CDR3 amino acids: CASSPNPSTDTQYF. Written as DNA, the CDR3 is TGTGCCAGCAGCCCGAACCCCTCTACAGATACGCAGTATTTT.

This chain joins TRBV14 and TRBJ1-4; D call uncertain. Per the germline V gene, CDR1 is SGHDN and CDR2 is FVKESK. V was shortened by 7 bases and J by 12 bases, with 18 bases between the two germline ends. The CDR3 totals 13 residues. CDR3 bases: TGTGCCAGCACCATAGAGTCGATCGGGGAACTGTTTTTT. Amino acid sequence: CASTIESIGELFF.

The chain is built from TRBV5-4 and TRBJ1-3; no firm D call. CDR1 is SGHNT, CDR2 YYREEE, per germline (reference sequence). Trimming took off 0 bases at V and 0 bases at J, with 7 bases between the two ends. This CDR3 region has 15 residues. The CDR3 region has the DNA TGTGCCAGCAGCTTGGATGTGGCCTCTGGAAACACCATATATTTT. This translates into CASSLDVASGNTIYF.

The chain carries TRBV5-1 and TRBJ2-1, with D perhaps given as TRBD1 or TRBD2 (6 bases each). The CDR3 length is 14 residues. CDR1 is SGHRS, CDR2 YFSETQ, per germline. The V end was cut by 2 bases, the J end by 5 bases, with 11 bases between. The CDR3 protein is CASSFEGGNNEQFF. The CDR3 nucleotides read TGCGCCAGCAGCTTTGAGGGGGGCAACAATGAGCAGTTCTTC.

The rearrangement joins TRBV2 to TRBJ1-4, with 10 bases identical to TRBD1. With 4 bases clipped from V and 7 bases from J, the junction kept 3 bases outside the gene matches. There are 14 residues in the CDR3. Germline assignment: CDR1 SNHLY and CDR2 FYNNEI. The CDR3 reads CASSGGTGVEKLFF. CDR3 nucleotides: TGTGCCAGCAGTGGGGGGACAGGGGTTGAAAAACTGTTTTTT. Full variable domain (rest looked up from reference TRBV2 and TRBJ1-4): EPEVTQTPSHQVTQMGQEVILRCVPISNHLYFYWYRQILGQKVEFLVSFYNNEISEKSEIFDDQFSVERPDGSNFTLKIRSTKLEDSAMYFCASSGGTGVEKLFFGSGTQLSVL.

The chain employs TRBV28 and TRBJ2-3; D could derive from TRBD1 or TRBD2 (5 bases each). Per germline, CDR1 MDHEN and CDR2 SYDVKM. The ends were cut back, 7 bases at V and 6 bases at J, with 14 bases in the middle. The CDR3 contains 13 residues. The CDR3 region has the DNA TGTGCCAGCACCCCCCCGGGGCGTGATACGCAGTATTTT. Translating gives CASTPPGRDTQYF.

The rearrangement uses TRBV3-1 (or the pseudogene TRBV3-2) and TRBJ1-5; D is unclear. CDR1 and CDR2 from the germline V gene are LGHDT and YNNKEL (reference sequence). Trimming removed 0 bases from V and 6 bases from J, with 12 bases in between. The CDR3 is made up of 15 amino acids. The CDR3 sequence: CASSQDRSSRQPQHF. CDR3 coding DNA: TGTGCCAGCAGCCAAGATAGGAGTTCGCGTCAGCCCCAGCATTTT.